These 8 T cell receptor beta chains were all obtained from the same sample, sequenced in a study of T cells expressing NK-cell markers. TCRdb reprocessed the 5' RACE reads and stores each CDR3 protein as one record, lacking DNA. In all, the sample yields roughly 380,000 distinct CDR3 sequences. The specimen sequenced was blood T cells: a sorted CD56 or NKG2C T cell subset, CD4+ or CD8+ T cells, or bulk PBMC T cells (not recorded which). The source of these receptors is a man aged 18-75 years in good health.

The chain is built from TRBV7-2 and TRBJ2-3; TCRdb's D call, TRBD2, is unchecked because there is no DNA. The CDR3 contains 15 residues. The germline V gene has CDR1 SGHTA and CDR2 FQGNSA. The CDR3 loop is CASSRKRGGTDTQYF.

This chain's CDR3 is CSLDRGHNEQFF. The chain employs TRBV20-1 and TRBJ2-1; TCRdb selects TRBD1, and the lack of DNA leaves this call unchecked. CDR3 length: 12 residues. Germline V gene data show CDR1 as DFQATT and CDR2 as SNEGSKA (reference sequence).

The chain carries TRBV27 and TRBJ2-1; no DNA is available, so the TRBD1 call from TCRdb remains unchecked. Germline V gene lookup returns CDR1 MNHEY and CDR2 SMNVEV (reference sequence). The CDR3 spans 15 residues. The CDR3 sequence is CASSLIRRGAGEQFF.

The chain employs TRBV2 and TRBJ2-5; the D call of TRBD1 rests on TCRdb alone, since no DNA is present to check it. Germline CDR1 and CDR2: SNHLY and FYNNEI. CDR3 length equals 14 residues. The CDR3 loop is CASSTGTVGETQYF.

This chain joins TRBV7-2 and TRBJ1-2; TCRdb's assignment of TRBD1 cannot be checked, as there is no DNA. Germline V gene data show CDR1 as SGHTA and CDR2 as FQGNSA. This CDR3 is 14 amino acids long. The CDR3 is CASSPTRDRGGYTF.

V and J are TRBV3-1 and TRBJ2-7. Germline-derived CDR1 and CDR2 are LGHDT and YNNKEL (reference sequence). The length of the CDR3 is 13 residues. The CDR3 reads CASSASGWRGQYF.

The chain combines TRBV7-9 with TRBJ1-3; TCRdb gives TRBD1 as the D gene, but with no DNA this cannot be confirmed. CDR1 SEHNR and CDR2 FQNEAQ come from the germline V gene (reference sequence). The CDR3 length is 16 residues. CDR3 residues: CASSGMDRGSGNTIYF.

The V and J genes are TRBV20-1 and TRBJ2-3; the TRBD1 assignment by TCRdb is unverifiable without DNA. The length of the CDR3 is 15 residues. Germline lookup yields CDR1 DFQATT and CDR2 SNEGSKA (reference sequence). CDR3 in amino acids: CSVQSGGRGTDTQYF.